This T cell receptor (beta chain) originates from a study of shared clonotypes between healthy human individuals. Sorted-subset replicate PCR reactions were performed with about 200 ng DNA, corresponding to roughly 30,000 T cell genomes. Assay: immunoSEQ multiplex PCR; the TCRdb copy retains only in-frame clones and omits some. The sample has about 750,000 clones; about 91% are singletons. CD45RO-negative CD8 cells positively selected for CCR7 made up the naive population, which excluded terminally differentiated effector memory CD45RA+ cells. None of the donors, who were healthy HIV-negative adults, had recently had acute infections or vaccinations. The germline CDR1 and CDR2 sequences are SGHNT and YYREEE (reference sequence). The CDR3 sequence is 14 residues long. V lost 0 bases and J lost 5, with 11 bases in between.

The chain uses TRBV5-4 and TRBJ2-5; D possibly corresponds to TRBD1 (6 bases). Sequenced input: naive CD8+ T cells sorted from blood. The receptor was isolated from a man under 40 in good health. The CDR3 reads CASSLAGDRETQYF. The CDR3 DNA sequence: TGTGCCAGCAGCTTGGCAGGGGATCGGGAGACCCAGTACTTC. Complete variable domain (other parts from reference TRBV5-4 and TRBJ2-5): ETGVTQSPTHLIKTRGQQVTLRCSSQSGHNTVSWYQQALGQGPQFIFQYYREEENGRGNFPPRFSGLQFPNYSSELNVNALELDDSALYLCASSLAGDRETQYFGPGTRLLVL.